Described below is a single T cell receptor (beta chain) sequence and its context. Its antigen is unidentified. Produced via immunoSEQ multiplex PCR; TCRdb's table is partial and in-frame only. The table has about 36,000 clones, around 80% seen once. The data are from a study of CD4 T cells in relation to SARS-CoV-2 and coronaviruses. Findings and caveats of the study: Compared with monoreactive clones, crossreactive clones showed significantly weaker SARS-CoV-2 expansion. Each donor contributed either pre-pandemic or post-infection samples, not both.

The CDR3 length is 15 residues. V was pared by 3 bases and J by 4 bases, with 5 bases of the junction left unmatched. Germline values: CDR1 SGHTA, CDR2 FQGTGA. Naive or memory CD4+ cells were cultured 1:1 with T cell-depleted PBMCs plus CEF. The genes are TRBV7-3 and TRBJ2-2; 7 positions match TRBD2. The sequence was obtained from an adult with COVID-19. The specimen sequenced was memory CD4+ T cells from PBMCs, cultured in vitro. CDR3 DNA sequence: TGTGCCAGCAGCTTGGGGAGGGCCGGCACCGGGGAGCTGTTTTTT. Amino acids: CASSLGRAGTGELFF.